This TCR beta chain is drawn from a study of metastatic and nonmetastatic thyroid tumors. Turning to the study itself: Where malignant and benign thyroid patients were concerned, repertoires were compared across blood and tumor or nodule tissue.

General study results and limits: Malignant thyroid tumors reportedly had TCR beta diversity that was significantly higher than in benign nodules, in blood and tumor.

The authors' processing: Researchers built a distant-metastasis classifier for papillary thyroid cancer that drew on CDR3 differences across clinicopathological groups. TCRdb reanalyzed the PCR reads with MiXCR. These V and J calls originate from TCRdb's pipeline instead of the authors' own analysis. The sample contains around 18,000 clones, around 33% of which appear only once. Relative to its sample, this clone is medium-sized. Its antigen is not identified. The V and J ends lost 1 base and 6 bases respectively, with 13 bases between them. CDR3 length: 14 amino acids. Per the germline V gene, CDR1 is SNHLY and CDR2 is FYNNEI. All patients were treatment-naive before thyroid surgery.

The source is a male donor with papillary thyroid cancer or a benign thyroid nodule (not recorded which). Some clones in this sample may be carry-over from other donors' samples. The sequenced sample consisted of tumor tissue. The V gene is TRBV2, the J gene TRBJ2-7, with D perhaps matching TRBD1 or TRBD2 (5 bases each). The CDR3 coding sequence is TGTGCCAGCAGTGAAGGACTATCCGGGGCCGAGCAGTACTTC. It specifies CASSEGLSGAEQYF. The entire variable domain, with the rest obtained from reference TRBV2 and TRBJ2-7, is as follows: EPEVTQTPSHQVTQMGQEVILRCVPISNHLYFYWYRQILGQKVEFLVSFYNNEISEKSEIFDDQFSVERPDGSNFTLKIRSTKLEDSAMYFCASSEGLSGAEQYFGPGTRLTVT.